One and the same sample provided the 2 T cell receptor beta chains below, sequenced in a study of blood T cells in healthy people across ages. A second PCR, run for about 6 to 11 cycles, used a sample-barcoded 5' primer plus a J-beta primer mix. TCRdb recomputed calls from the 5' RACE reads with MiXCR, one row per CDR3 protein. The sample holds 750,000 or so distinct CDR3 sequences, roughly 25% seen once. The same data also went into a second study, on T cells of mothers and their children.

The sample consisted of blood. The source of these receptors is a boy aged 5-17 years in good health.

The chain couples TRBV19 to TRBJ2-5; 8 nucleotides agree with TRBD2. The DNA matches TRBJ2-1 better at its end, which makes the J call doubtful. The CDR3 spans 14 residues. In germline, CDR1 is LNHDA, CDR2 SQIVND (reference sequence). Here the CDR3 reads CASSIRGLDNEQFF. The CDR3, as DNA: TGTGCCAGTAGTATCAGGGGACTAGACAATGAGCAGTTCTTC.

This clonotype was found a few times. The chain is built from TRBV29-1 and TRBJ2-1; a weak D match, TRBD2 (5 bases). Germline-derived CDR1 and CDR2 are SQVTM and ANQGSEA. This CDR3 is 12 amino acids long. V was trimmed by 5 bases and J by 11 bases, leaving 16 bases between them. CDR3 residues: CSVPTGLTKQFF. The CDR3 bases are TGCAGCGTTCCAACCGGACTCACCAAGCAGTTCTTC.